The 5 T cell receptor beta chains below all came from one sample that was sequenced in a study of T cells in Graves' hyperthyroidism and ophthalmopathy. The source material, RNA transcripts, was used to amplify TCR beta CDR3 regions. The HTBI primer set drove a first-round RT-PCR of the TCR CDR3. TCRdb processed the multiplex PCR reads anew with MiXCR; each CDR3 protein has one entry. The sample records around 690,000 distinct CDR3 sequences, around 21% being singletons. The sequencing input was blood. Receptors originate from a man younger than 40 with Graves' ophthalmopathy.

The sample holds many counts of this clonotype. The chain is built from TRBV30 and TRBJ2-1, with D unresolved. CDR3 length: 12 residues. Germline V CDR1 and CDR2: GTSNPN, SVGIG (reference sequence). Trimming pared 1 base from V and 10 bases from J, leaving 11 bases between. This CDR3 reads CAWSGNPMEQFF. CDR3 bases: TGTGCCTGGAGTGGGAACCCAATGGAGCAGTTCTTC.

Ten or more counts support this clonotype. The genes are TRBV10-3 and TRBJ2-3, with D unresolved. Germline-derived CDR1 and CDR2 are ENHRY and SYGVKD. Trimming removed 2 bases from V and 3 bases from J, with 3 bases in between. The CDR3 is 12 residues long. The CDR3 sequence is CAISERTDTQYF. The CDR3 DNA is TGTGCCATCAGTGAGCGGACAGATACGCAGTATTTT.

This clonotype was counted only a few times. The chain is built from TRBV6-1 and TRBJ1-2; D is unclear. The germline V gene encodes CDR1 MNHNS and CDR2 SASEGT. The CDR3 has 14 amino acids. Trimming took off 2 bases at V and 6 bases at J, with 13 bases between the two ends. The CDR3 region is CASSELRQANGYTF. The DNA of the CDR3 is TGTGCCAGCAGTGAACTCCGGCAGGCGAATGGCTACACCTTC.

The chain couples TRBV29-1 to TRBJ2-1; perhaps D is TRBD1 or TRBD2 (8 bases each). Germline values: CDR1 SQVTM, CDR2 ANQGSEA. This CDR3 comprises 20 residues. The V end was cut by 6 bases, the J end by 3 bases, with 33 bases between. Here the CDR3 reads CSVNGPDRELAGGLYNEQFF. In nucleotides, the CDR3 is TGCAGCGTCAACGGGCCGGACAGGGAGCTCGCGGGAGGCCTCTACAATGAGCAGTTCTTC.

The chain carries TRBV10-2 and TRBJ2-6; a possible D gene is TRBD2 (6 bases). V gave up 8 bases and J gave up 2 bases, with 10 bases separating them. There are 14 residues in the CDR3. CDR1 WSHSY and CDR2 SAAADI come from the germline V gene. Here the CDR3 DNA reads TGCGCCAGCCTGGAGGGTGCTGGGGCCAACGTCCTGACTTTC. It yields the protein CASLEGAGANVLTF.